This TCR beta chain was retrieved from a study of T cell responses to AZD1222 COVID-19 vaccine. Notes on this clone: Its specificity is unknown.

Overall study findings and caveats: The donors showed a predominance of white British ancestry and of females, with possible underestimation of clonal diversity. CD4 TCRs covered the whole spike, strongest at regions 160-218 and 743-854. Nearly half of the spike-specific TCRs reportedly recognize variant regions that carry no mutations. Spike-specific TCR breadth and depth rose after two AZD1222 doses.

V was trimmed by 3 bases and J by 8 bases, leaving 11 bases between them. The V gene's germline CDR1 is SGHKS and CDR2 YYEKEE (reference sequence). The CDR3 loop spans 12 amino acids. Data came from immunoSEQ multiplex PCR; TCRdb stores just in-frame clones and leaves some out. The table records roughly 120,000 clones, about 86% of them present only once. This receptor was taken from an adult who received the AZD1222 COVID-19 vaccine. The sample was peripheral blood, taken 28 days after the second AZD1222 dose. The chain carries TRBV5-5 and TRBJ1-2; D ambiguous. Written as DNA, the CDR3 is TGTGCCAGCAGCTCGCGGTTAAGCGGCTACACCTTC. It translates to CASSSRLSGYTF.